This is a list of T cell receptor beta chains from one sample in a study of early stage breast cancer tumors. Sequenced by immunoSEQ multiplex PCR; TCRdb stores in-frame clones only, minus some. The sample records some 30,000 clones, approximately 85% being singletons. The sequenced sample was blood. The receptors here all came from a person aged 45-60 years with breast cancer. Each CDR3 is given with its conserved first and last residue. The D gene is left open where the match is weak. Where a row states a size, it is once, few, many or the class of an expanded clone; other rows omit it.

- | TRBJ2-5 | 14 | TRBD1 | TRBV25-1 | TGTGCCAGCAGGGGGACAGTGTACCAAGAGACCCAGTACTTC | CASRGTVYQETQYF
- | TRBJ2-3 | 16 | TRBD1 | TRBV6-1 | TGTGCCAGCAGTGCCTCCCGCCGGACAGGGGGAGATACGCAGTATTTT | CASSASRRTGGDTQYF
few | TRBJ1-1 | 11 | - | TRBV29-1 | TGCAGCGTTGAAGATCCGGGTGAAGCTTTCTTT | CSVEDPGEAFF
- | TRBJ2-7 | 16 | - | TRBV5-4 | TGTGCCAGCAGCCCGGACAGAGGGACCGCCGGCAACGAGCAGTACTTC | CASSPDRGTAGNEQYF
few | TRBJ1-5 | 15 | - | TRBV19 | TGTGCCAGTAGTTCCCCCGGGGAAAGCAATCAGCCCCAGCATTTT | CASSSPGESNQPQHF
- | TRBJ1-5 | 15 | - | TRBV11-3 | TGTGCCAGCAGCACACTGGGGGGCCCCCGACAGCCCCAGCATTTT | CASSTLGGPRQPQHF
- | TRBJ1-1 | 15 | - | TRBV10-2 | TGCGCCAGCTATATTAGGTCCAGATGGAACACTGAAGCTTTCTTT | CASYIRSRWNTEAFF
- | TRBJ2-7 | 16 | TRBD2 | TRBV11-2 | TGTGCCAGCAGCTCACCCCGAAGCGGGGGAACCTACGAGCAGTACTTC | CASSSPRSGGTYEQYF
- | TRBJ2-3 | 12 | - | TRBV5-4 | TGTGCCAGCAGCTTGCCGAGAGATACGCAGTATTTT | CASSLPRDTQYF
- | TRBJ1-1 | 12 | - | TRBV30 | TGTGCCTGGAGCCCGGTGCCCACTGAAGCTTTCTTT | CAWSPVPTEAFF
once | TRBJ2-7 | 13 | - | TRBV7-8 | TGTGCCAGCAGCGCATACTTAGGGGACGAGCAGTACTTC | CASSAYLGDEQYF
- | TRBJ2-7 | 13 | TRBD1 | TRBV7-2 | TGTGCCAGCAGCCCAGACAGGGTCAACGAGCAGTACTTC | CASSPDRVNEQYF
- | TRBJ2-7 | 10 | - | TRBV2 | TGTGCCAGTGGGGACTACGAGCAGTACTTC | CASGDYEQYF
- | TRBJ2-3 | 17 | TRBD1 | TRBV7-9 | TGTGCCAGCAGCTTCGGTGGAGGGACAGGGAGCACAGATACGCAGTATTTT | CASSFGGGTGSTDTQYF
- | TRBJ1-1 | 15 | TRBD1 | TRBV6-5 | TGTGCCAGCAGTCAACGGGACAGGGGGTTTACTGAAGCTTTCTTT | CASSQRDRGFTEAFF
once | TRBJ2-7 | 17 | TRBD2 | TRBV2 | TGTGCCAGCAGTGAAGCGGGGGGCGGGAGGGCCTCGGACGAGCAGTACTTC | CASSEAGGGRASDEQYF
- | TRBJ1-4 | 14 | TRBD1 | TRBV6-4 | TGTGCCAGCAACCAGACAGGGCCTAAGGGGGAACTGTTTTTT | CASNQTGPKGELFF
- | TRBJ2-3 | 17 | TRBD2 | TRBV5-4 | TGTGCCAGCAGCTTGGGGTGGCGGGAGATGGGTACAGATACGCAGTATTTT | CASSLGWREMGTDTQYF
- | TRBJ1-3 | 15 | - | TRBV5-6 | TGTGCCAGCATTGCCCGGAGGGGCAGCGGAAACACCATATATTTT | CASIARRGSGNTIYF
- | TRBJ2-7 | 14 | TRBD1 | TRBV5-5 | TGTGCCAGCAGCTCAACGGGACAGAGATACGAGCAGTACTTC | CASSSTGQRYEQYF
- | TRBJ2-5 | 17 | - | TRBV7-2 | TGTGCCAGCAGCTTATTGGTTTGGCCGGCGCCCCAAGAGACCCAGTACTTC | CASSLLVWPAPQETQYF
- | TRBJ2-7 | 15 | - | TRBV27 | TGTGCCAGCACCCAAGAAGACTGGCGACCCTACGAGCAGTACTTC | CASTQEDWRPYEQYF
- | TRBJ2-7 | 13 | TRBD1 | TRBV27 | TGTGCCAGCAGTTCAGGACAGGGCTACGAGCAGTACTTC | CASSSGQGYEQYF
once | TRBJ1-1 | 12 | - | TRBV29-1 | TGCAGCGTTGAAGATAGGGGCACTGAAGCTTTCTTT | CSVEDRGTEAFF
- | TRBJ2-1 | 17 | - | TRBV28 | TGTGCCAGCAGTTTATCCCCTTATGGGGGGCCTAACAATGAGCAGTTCTTC | CASSLSPYGGPNNEQFF
few | TRBJ1-2 | 14 | - | TRBV14 | TGTGCCAGCAGCCCCATCAAATTCTTCTATGGCTACACCTTC | CASSPIKFFYGYTF